A single sample is the source of the 31 T cell receptor beta chains below, sequenced in a study of beta chain features in type 1 diabetes. cDNA synthesis used the whole RNA isolate, giving expressed TCRB sequences. Assay: immunoSEQ multiplex PCR; the TCRdb copy retains only in-frame clones and omits some. The table lists 130,000 to 150,000 clones, under 60% of them singletons. The sequencing sample was made of Tregs from blood. The receptor source for this set is a young man in good health.

The genes are TRBV28 and TRBJ1-4; TRBD1 aligns across 9 bases. The CDR3 runs 15 residues. Germline lookup yields CDR1 MDHEN and CDR2 SYDVKM. The V gene end was trimmed by 4 bases and the J gene end by 8 bases; junction bases not matched to a gene: 8. The CDR3 bases are TGTGCCAGCAGTTCCACAGGGGGCGAGTCGGAAAAACTGTTTTTT. Protein product: CASSSTGGESEKLFF.

The CDR3 region has the DNA TGCGCCAGCAGCTTGAGGGGATCCAGACAGAGCCTTCCCATGAACACTGAAGCTTTCTTT. Encoded protein: CASSLRGSRQSLPMNTEAFF. The gene calls are TRBV5-1 and TRBJ1-1; D might be TRBD1 (5 bases). The V end lost 1 base, the J end lost 0 bases, and 25 bases lay between the germline ends. Germline V gene data show CDR1 as SGHRS and CDR2 as YFSETQ. This CDR3 is 20 amino acids long.

J is TRBJ1-6 and V is TRBV13; the D is unclear. The V gene's germline CDR1 is PRHDT and CDR2 FYEKMQ (reference sequence). The CDR3 sequence is 14 residues long. V was cut by 6 bases and J by 7 bases, with 13 bases left in between. CDR3 in DNA: TGTGCCAGCAGTCTTCGGGAGTGGAATTCACCCCTCCACTTT. Encoded protein: CASSLREWNSPLHF.

This clone showed up just a few times. CDR3 protein: CASSQGTGGARETQYF. CDR3 in DNA: TGCGCCAGCAGCCAGGGGACAGGGGGCGCACGGGAGACCCAGTACTTC. The chain joins TRBV4-3 to TRBJ2-5; 12 nucleotides match TRBD1. Germline lookup yields CDR1 LGHNA and CDR2 YSLEER. The CDR3 is 16 residues long. V lost 3 bases, J lost 5 bases, and 7 bases stayed unmatched.

This chain joins TRBV29-1 and TRBJ1-2; D uncertain. Germline CDR1 is SQVTM and CDR2 is ANQGSEA. The CDR3 is 12 amino acids. Between the trimmed V and J ends, which lost 7 bases and 8 bases, there was a span of 17 bases. In nucleotides, the CDR3 is TGCAGCGGTGACGGTCTTCCGAGGGGCTACACCTTC. It yields the protein CSGDGLPRGYTF.

The chain recombines TRBV19 with TRBJ1-2; TRBD1 aligns across 10 bases. With 2 bases clipped from V and 4 bases from J, the junction kept 7 bases outside the gene matches. From germline, CDR1 is LNHDA and CDR2 SQIVND (reference sequence). This CDR3 spans 16 amino acids. CDR3 nucleotide sequence: TGTGCCAGTAGTATAAATCCGGACAGGGGGACCTATGGCTACACCTTC. Amino acids: CASSINPDRGTYGYTF.

This clone was seen only a few times. This chain connects TRBV7-6 to TRBJ1-1; TRBD1 might be the D (6 bases). Germline V gene sequence: CDR1 SGHVS, CDR2 FNYEAQ. CDR3 size: 15 residues. Trimming pared 5 bases from V and 4 bases from J, leaving 17 bases between. The DNA of the CDR3 is TGTGCCAGCAGCACCACACAGGGCAGGGGCACTGAAGCTTTCTTT. Its protein product is CASSTTQGRGTEAFF.

The chain joins TRBV28 to TRBJ1-2; D is perhaps TRBD1 (5 bases). This CDR3 is 17 amino acids long. Germline CDR1 is MDHEN and CDR2 is SYDVKM. V gave up 3 bases and J gave up 8 bases, with 25 bases separating them. Written as DNA, the CDR3 is TGTGCCAGCAGTTTCCCGATCTCCCTCAGGGATCCTAGGGGCTACACCTTC. Translating it yields CASSFPISLRDPRGYTF.

CDR3 DNA: TGTGCCAGCAGCACCTACGCGGGAAGACGTTATGAGTCAGGGCAGTTCTTC. Translation gives CASSTYAGRRYESGQFF. J is TRBJ2-1 and V is TRBV27, with a weak D call TRBD2 (6 bases). The CDR3 contains 17 residues. V was trimmed by 6 bases and J by 12 bases, leaving 30 bases between them. Germline-derived CDR1 and CDR2 are MNHEY and SMNVEV (reference sequence).

This clone was seen more than once but under ten times. The chain employs TRBV4-3 and TRBJ2-7; D is perhaps TRBD2 (6 bases). The V and J ends lost 4 bases and 3 bases respectively, with 19 bases between them. Germline V lookup: CDR1 LGHNA, CDR2 YSLEER. The CDR3 has 16 residues. CDR3 in DNA: TGCGCCAGCAGCCCCGATCTGACTAGAGGGTTCTACGAGCAGTACTTC. Its translation is CASSPDLTRGFYEQYF.

This clone has only a few counts. The gene calls are TRBV7-2 and TRBJ2-1, with D possibly TRBD1 on 5 matching bases. Between the trimmed V and J ends, which lost 4 bases and 5 bases, there was a span of 12 bases. The germline CDR1 and CDR2 sequences are SGHTA and FQGNSA. The CDR3 spans 14 residues. This CDR3 is CASSSRTPNNEQFF. CDR3 nucleotide sequence: TGTGCCAGCAGCTCCAGGACACCGAACAATGAGCAGTTCTTC.

The CDR3 spells CASSLAPGDRLNTEAFF. CDR3 sequence (DNA): TGCGCCAGCAGCTTGGCCCCTGGGGACAGGTTGAACACTGAAGCTTTCTTT. The chain combines TRBV5-1 with TRBJ1-1; TRBD1 aligns across 8 bases. V dropped 0 bases and J dropped 0; count of bases not matched to a gene: 7. Germline CDR1 and CDR2: SGHRS and YFSETQ. CDR3 length: 17 residues.

This clone was observed a handful of times. V is TRBV6-5 and J is TRBJ1-5; D may be TRBD1 (5 bases). CDR1 is MNHEY and CDR2 is SVGAGI in the germline V gene. Trimming left V 7 bases short and J 5 bases short, with 12 bases between. The CDR3 runs to 13 residues. The DNA of the CDR3 is TGTGCCAGCACCGACAGTAAGGATCAGCCCCAGCATTTT. Encoded protein: CASTDSKDQPQHF.

This clone was picked up a small number of times. The chain employs TRBV5-1 and TRBJ2-1, with a possible D match to TRBD2 (5 bases). From germline, CDR1 is SGHRS and CDR2 YFSETQ. Trimming left V 5 bases short and J 8 bases short, with 8 bases between. The CDR3 spans 11 residues. CDR3 coding DNA: TGCGCCAGCAGTGAGGAGGATGAGCAGTTCTTC. Protein: CASSEEDEQFF.

The chain has TRBV5-1 and TRBJ2-3, with 9 positions matching TRBD1. The CDR3 is 14 residues long. From germline, CDR1 is SGHRS and CDR2 YFSETQ. With 5 bases clipped from V and 2 bases from J, the junction kept 3 bases outside the gene matches. CDR3 sequence: CASRGQGYTDTQYF. For the CDR3, the DNA is TGCGCCAGCAGGGGACAGGGTTACACAGATACGCAGTATTTT.

The table lists this clone with a few counts. The chain is built from TRBV25-1 and TRBJ2-1, with 12 bases fitting TRBD2. V lost 8 bases to trimming and J lost 5 bases; unmatched junction nucleotides: 10. This CDR3 has 16 amino acids. Germline V gene sequence: CDR1 MGHDK, CDR2 SYGVNS. The CDR3 sequence: CASRPTGLAGNNEQFF. DNA for the CDR3: TGTGCCAGCCGCCCTACGGGACTAGCGGGCAACAATGAGCAGTTCTTC.

This sequence joins TRBV6-6 and TRBJ2-3; possibly TRBD1 for D (5 bases). CDR1 is MNHNY and CDR2 is SVGAGI in the germline V gene (reference sequence). The CDR3 is made up of 12 amino acids. V was clipped by 0 bases and J by 9 bases, with 7 bases between them. Here the CDR3 DNA reads TGTGCCAGCAGTTACTCTCCAGGGACGCAGTATTTT. This translates into CASSYSPGTQYF.

The chain recombines TRBV6-1 with TRBJ1-5; a possible D gene is TRBD1 (5 bases). CDR3 length equals 15 residues. V was shortened by 8 bases and J by 0 bases, with 14 bases between the two germline ends. Germline lookup yields CDR1 MNHNS and CDR2 SASEGT. The CDR3 nucleotides read TGTGCCAGCGGGTGGCAGGGTCATAGCAATCAGCCCCAGCATTTT. As protein: CASGWQGHSNQPQHF.

This sequence joins TRBV5-1 and TRBJ1-1, with D unresolved. V was shortened by 4 bases and J by 3 bases, with 16 bases between the two germline ends. CDR3 length: 15 amino acids. From germline, CDR1 is SGHRS and CDR2 YFSETQ. The CDR3 bases are TGCGCCAGCAGCCCCAGGAGGGCCACTTACACTGAAGCTTTCTTT. This sequence encodes CASSPRRATYTEAFF.

The V gene is TRBV7-3, the J gene TRBJ2-3, with 12 bases matching TRBD2. Germline CDR1 SGHTA, CDR2 FQGTGA. The CDR3 totals 16 residues. The V gene end was trimmed by 1 base and the J gene end by 6 bases; junction bases not matched to a gene: 5. The CDR3 region has the DNA TGTGCCAGCAGCTTAAGACTAGCGGGAGTCGGGGATACGCAGTATTTT. It yields the protein CASSLRLAGVGDTQYF.

The chain carries TRBV27 and TRBJ2-6; 11 nucleotides agree with TRBD2. This CDR3 is 20 amino acids long. Germline lookup yields CDR1 MNHEY and CDR2 SMNVEV (reference sequence). The V segment lost 5 bases and the J segment 1 base; nucleotides outside the gene matches: 13. CDR3 DNA: TGTGCCAGCAGTGGAACCTCGGGTAGCGGGAGGGAATCTGGGGCCAACGTCCTGACTTTC. Translating gives CASSGTSGSGRESGANVLTF.

This clone was counted only a few times. The chain couples TRBV6-6 to TRBJ1-2; no clear D gene. CDR3 length: 15 amino acids. The germline V gene has CDR1 MNHNY and CDR2 SVGAGI (reference sequence). V dropped 5 bases and J dropped 8 bases, with 21 bases sitting between them. For the CDR3, the DNA is TGTGCCAGCAGTCGCATCGGGATTGGGGTGTACGGCTACACCTTC. It specifies CASSRIGIGVYGYTF.

This sequence joins TRBV19 and TRBJ1-5, with 7 positions matching TRBD1. The CDR3 covers 15 residues. V lost 3 bases to trimming and J lost 9 bases; unmatched junction nucleotides: 11. The V gene's germline CDR1 is LNHDA and CDR2 SQIVND (reference sequence). CDR3 bases: TGTGCCAGTAGTATTCCGCCCTACAGGGGAGTGCCCCAGCATTTT. Translation: CASSIPPYRGVPQHF. The full variable domain, with the rest looked up from reference TRBV19 and TRBJ1-5, is DGGITQSPKYLFRKEGQNVTLSCEQNLNHDAMYWYRQDPGQGLRLIYYSQIVNDFQKGDIAEGYSVSREKKESFPLTVTSAQKNPTAFYLCASSIPPYRGVPQHFGDGTRLSIL.

The J gene is TRBJ1-4, the V gene TRBV7-2, with 12 bases aligning to TRBD1. This CDR3 has 15 amino acids. CDR1 and CDR2 (germline): SGHTA, FQGNSA. The V gene end was trimmed by 1 base and the J gene end by 10 bases; junction bases not matched to a gene: 4. CDR3 in DNA: TGTGCCAGCAGCTTAGAGGGACAGGGGGCAGGAAAACTGTTTTTT. Encoded protein: CASSLEGQGAGKLFF. The whole variable domain, remainder taken from reference TRBV7-2 and TRBJ1-4, is GAGVSQSPSNKVTEKGKDVELRCDPISGHTALYWYRQSLGQGLEFLIYFQGNSAPDKSGLPSDRFSAERTGGSVSTLTIQRTQQEDSAVYLCASSLEGQGAGKLFFGSGTQLSVL.

The V call is TRBV7-9, the J call TRBJ2-1; possibly TRBD1 for D (5 bases). Per germline, CDR1 SEHNR and CDR2 FQNEAQ (reference sequence). The CDR3 consists of 13 residues. Trimming left V 11 bases short and J 3 bases short, with 14 bases between. CDR3: CAQGKINYNEQFF. CDR3 bases: TGTGCCCAGGGCAAAATTAACTACAATGAGCAGTTCTTC.

This chain joins TRBV7-2 and TRBJ1-2; unclear D gene. The length of the CDR3 is 13 residues. Germline values: CDR1 SGHTA, CDR2 FQGNSA. Trimming took off 6 bases at V and 5 bases at J, with 13 bases between the two ends. The CDR3 loop is CASSPPGSYGYTF. For the CDR3, the DNA is TGTGCCAGCAGTCCCCCGGGGTCGTATGGCTACACCTTC.

V gene TRBV2 combines with J gene TRBJ1-6; possible D gene TRBD1, 5 bases. Looked up from germline, CDR1 is SNHLY and CDR2 is FYNNEI. The CDR3 runs 13 residues. Trimming pared 4 bases from V and 10 bases from J, leaving 11 bases between. CDR3 in DNA: TGTGCCAGCAGTGGCAGGGTAGGATCACCCCTCCACTTT. As protein: CASSGRVGSPLHF.

This clone turned up a few times. The V gene is TRBV6-5, the J gene TRBJ2-2; possible D gene TRBD1, 6 bases. Germline V gene sequence: CDR1 MNHEY, CDR2 SVGAGI. The germline V and J ends were trimmed by 6 bases and 4 bases, with 9 bases remaining between them. The length of the CDR3 is 13 residues. The CDR3 nucleotides read TGTGCCAGCAGGGTAGGGGGCACCGGGGAGCTGTTTTTT. Its translation: CASRVGGTGELFF.

This clone was seen a few times. V and J are TRBV28 and TRBJ2-7; perhaps TRBD1 as D (5 bases). Trimming removed 6 bases from V and 0 bases from J, with 12 bases in between. There are 14 residues in the CDR3. The germline V gene has CDR1 MDHEN and CDR2 SYDVKM. The CDR3 DNA sequence: TGTGCCAGCAGGCATGACAGTTTCTCCTACGAGCAGTACTTC. Its translation is CASRHDSFSYEQYF.

The chain is built from TRBV7-2 and TRBJ2-7, with 8 nucleotides matching TRBD1. CDR1 is SGHTA and CDR2 is FQGNSA in the germline V gene. The CDR3 consists of 11 residues. Trimming took 4 bases from V and 13 from J; bases not matched to a gene: 6. The DNA for the CDR3 is TGTGCCAGCAGCTCCGGACAGGGAGTATACTTC. Encoded protein: CASSSGQGVYF.

This clone was observed a few times. The chain combines TRBV29-1 with TRBJ2-1; maybe TRBD2 (6 bases). The V end was cut by 4 bases, the J end by 1 base, with 14 bases between. Germline-derived CDR1 and CDR2 are SQVTM and ANQGSEA. The CDR3 is 15 amino acids. The CDR3 reads CSVVGGGASYNEQFF. DNA for the CDR3: TGCAGCGTTGTCGGTGGAGGGGCATCCTACAATGAGCAGTTCTTC.